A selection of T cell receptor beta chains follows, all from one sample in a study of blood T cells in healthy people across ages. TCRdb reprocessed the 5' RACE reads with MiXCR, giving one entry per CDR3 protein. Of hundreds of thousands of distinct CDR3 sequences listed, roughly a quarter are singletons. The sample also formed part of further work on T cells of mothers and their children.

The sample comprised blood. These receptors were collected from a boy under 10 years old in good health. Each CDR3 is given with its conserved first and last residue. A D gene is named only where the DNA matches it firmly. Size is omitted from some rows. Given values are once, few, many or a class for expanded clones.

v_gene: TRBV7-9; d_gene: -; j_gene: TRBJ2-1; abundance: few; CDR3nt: TGTGCCAGCAGCTCAAGGGGAGGACTCAACAATGAGCAGTTCTTC; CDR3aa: CASSSRGGLNNEQFF
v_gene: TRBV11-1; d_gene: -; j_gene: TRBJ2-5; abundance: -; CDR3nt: TGTGCCAGCAGCCGAAAGCGGTTGTACCAAGAGACCCAGTACTTC; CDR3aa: CASSRKRLYQETQYF
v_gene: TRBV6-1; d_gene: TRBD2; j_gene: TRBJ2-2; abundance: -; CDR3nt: TGTGCCAGCAGTGTTTTAGCGGGAACGAACACCGGGGAGCTGTTTTTT; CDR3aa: CASSVLAGTNTGELFF
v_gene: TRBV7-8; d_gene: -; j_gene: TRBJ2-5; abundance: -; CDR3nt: TGTGCCAGCAGCTTAGGCAGGTGGGGCCAGGAGACCCAGTACTTC; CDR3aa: CASSLGRWGQETQYF
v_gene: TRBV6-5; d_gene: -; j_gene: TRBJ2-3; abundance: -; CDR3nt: TGTGCCAGCAGTCCGGGGGCGGGCACAGATACGCAGTATTTT; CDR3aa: CASSPGAGTDTQYF
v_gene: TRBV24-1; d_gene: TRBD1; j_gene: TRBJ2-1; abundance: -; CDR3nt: TGTGCCACCAGTGCCAGCCTTACAGGGGACTCCTACAATGAGCAGTTCTTC; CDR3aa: CATSASLTGDSYNEQFF
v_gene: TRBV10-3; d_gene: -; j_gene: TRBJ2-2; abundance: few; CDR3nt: TGTGCCATCAGTGGGGCCCCTTCGGCCACCGGGGAGCTGTTTTTT; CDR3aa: CAISGAPSATGELFF
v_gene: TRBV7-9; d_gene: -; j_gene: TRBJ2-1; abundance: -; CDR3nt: TGTGCCAGCAGCTTAGCGCCGCGGATTGTAAATGAGCAGTTCTTC; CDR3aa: CASSLAPRIVNEQFF
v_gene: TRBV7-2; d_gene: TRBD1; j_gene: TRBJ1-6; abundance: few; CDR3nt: TGTGCCAGCAGCTTAGCGGACAGGGAGTATGAATCACCCCTCCACTTT; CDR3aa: CASSLADREYESPLHF
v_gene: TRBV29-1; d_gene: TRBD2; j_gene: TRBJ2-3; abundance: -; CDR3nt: TGCAGCGTTGTGGCGGGGGGGAGCACAGATACGCAGTATTTT; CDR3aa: CSVVAGGSTDTQYF
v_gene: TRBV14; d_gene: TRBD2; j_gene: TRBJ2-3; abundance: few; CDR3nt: TGTGCCAGCAGCATAACTAGCGGGGCAGATACGCAGTATTTT; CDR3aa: CASSITSGADTQYF
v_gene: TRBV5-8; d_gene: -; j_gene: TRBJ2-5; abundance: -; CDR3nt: TGTGCCAGCAGGAAATACGGGGAGGAAGAGACCCAGTACTTC; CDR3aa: CASRKYGEEETQYF
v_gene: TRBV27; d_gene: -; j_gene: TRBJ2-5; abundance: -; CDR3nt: TGTGCCAGCAGTTTAAGTAAGGGGGGCACCAGGGGGTTTCGAGAGACCCAGTACTTC; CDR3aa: CASSLSKGGTRGFRETQYF
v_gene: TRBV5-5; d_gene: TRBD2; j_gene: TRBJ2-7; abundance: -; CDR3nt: TGTGCCAGCCATCTGGCTAGCGGGAGTCTCCAGTACTTC; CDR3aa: CASHLASGSLQYF
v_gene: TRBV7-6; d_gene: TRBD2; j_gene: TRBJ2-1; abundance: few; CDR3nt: TGTGCCAGCACTCCAGCGGGAGTTGGCAATGAGCAGTTCTTC; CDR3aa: CASTPAGVGNEQFF
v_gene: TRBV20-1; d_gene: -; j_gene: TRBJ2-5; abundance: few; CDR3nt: TGCAGTGCCCGGGAGCGGCAAGAGACCCAGTACTTC; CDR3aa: CSARERQETQYF
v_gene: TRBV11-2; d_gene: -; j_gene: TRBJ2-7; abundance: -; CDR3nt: TGTGCCAGCAGCTTAGATTCCCACGAGCAGTACTTC; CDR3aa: CASSLDSHEQYF
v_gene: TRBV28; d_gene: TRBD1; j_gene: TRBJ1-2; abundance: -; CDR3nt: TGTGCCAGCAGTTTAGACAGGGATATCTATGGCTACACCTTC; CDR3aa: CASSLDRDIYGYTF
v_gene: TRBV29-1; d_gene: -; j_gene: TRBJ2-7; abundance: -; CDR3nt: TGCAGCGCTAGCCGGGACGTTTACGAGCAGTACTTC; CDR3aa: CSASRDVYEQYF
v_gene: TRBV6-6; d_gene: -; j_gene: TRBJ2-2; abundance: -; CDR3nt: TGTGCCAGCAGTAACGGCGGGGAGCTGTTTTTT; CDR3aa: CASSNGGELFF
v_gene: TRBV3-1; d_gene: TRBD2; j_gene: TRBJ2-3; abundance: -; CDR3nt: TGTGCCAGCAGCCAAACTAGCGGGGAGGCCGGGAGTACAGATACGCAGTATTTT; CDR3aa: CASSQTSGEAGSTDTQYF
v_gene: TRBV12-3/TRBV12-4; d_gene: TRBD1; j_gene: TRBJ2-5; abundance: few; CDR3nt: TGTGCCACAACGGGACAGGGTTTTACTGGTGAGCAGTACTTC; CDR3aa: CATTGQGFTGEQYF
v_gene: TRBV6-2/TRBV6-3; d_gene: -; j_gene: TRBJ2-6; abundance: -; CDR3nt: TGTGCCAGCAGTCCGACGGACTCTGGGGCCAACGTCCTGACTTTC; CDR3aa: CASSPTDSGANVLTF
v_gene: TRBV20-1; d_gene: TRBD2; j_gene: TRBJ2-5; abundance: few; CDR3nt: TGCAGTGCTAGGTTGGCTAGCGGGAGAGGGACCCAGTACTTC; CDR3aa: CSARLASGRGTQYF
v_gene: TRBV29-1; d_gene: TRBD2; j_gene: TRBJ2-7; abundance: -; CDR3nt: TGCAGCGTTGGAGGGACTAGCGGGGACCGAGGGGGGAGCGAGCAGTACTTC; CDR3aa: CSVGGTSGDRGGSEQYF
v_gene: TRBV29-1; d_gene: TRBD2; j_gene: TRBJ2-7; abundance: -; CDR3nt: TGCAGCGTTGGGGGGACTAGCGAGCCCTACGAGCAGTACTTC; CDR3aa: CSVGGTSEPYEQYF
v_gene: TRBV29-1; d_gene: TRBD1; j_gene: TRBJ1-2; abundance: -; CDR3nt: TGCAGCGTGGGCCGACAGGGGGTGAACTATGGCTACACCTTC; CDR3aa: CSVGRQGVNYGYTF
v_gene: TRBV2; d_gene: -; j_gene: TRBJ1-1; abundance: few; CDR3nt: TGTGCCAGCAGTCTAACAGGGATCCCTGAAGCTTTCTTT; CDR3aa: CASSLTGIPEAFF
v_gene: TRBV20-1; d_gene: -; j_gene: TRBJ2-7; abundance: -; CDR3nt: TGCAGTGCTAGAGATCGGGGGTTGGTCTACGAGCAGTACTTC; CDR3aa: CSARDRGLVYEQYF